Listed below are T cell receptor beta chains from one sample, sequenced in a study of blood T cell repertoires in COVID-19. Some clones are missing from TCRdb's copy, which holds only in-frame ones; the method was immunoSEQ multiplex PCR. Of about 150,000 clones detected, approximately 73% appear once; the ten largest clones hold about 4%. The sequencing sample was made of peripheral blood. The receptors derive from a man aged 55 to 70 with acute or convalescent COVID-19. Both conserved end residues are part of each CDR3. The D gene is left open where the match is weak. Rows may omit the clone size; those that give it use once, few, many or a size class.

d_call	clone_size	v_call	j_call	cdr3_aa	cdr3_nt
-	few	TRBV9	TRBJ1-3	CASSVFPPGQAGNTIYF	TGTGCCAGCAGCGTTTTCCCACCCGGACAAGCCGGAAACACCATATATTTT
-	once	TRBV7-9	TRBJ1-1	CASRMKGTRNTEAFF	TGTGCCAGCAGGATGAAAGGGACAAGGAACACTGAAGCTTTCTTT
TRBD1	-	TRBV3-1/TRBV3-2	TRBJ1-1	CASSQNTRGTEAFF	TGTGCCAGCAGCCAGAATACCAGGGGGACTGAAGCTTTCTTT
TRBD1	once	TRBV5-4	TRBJ2-5	CASNRRQGGETQYF	TGTGCCAGCAACCGCCGACAGGGTGGAGAGACCCAGTACTTC
-	-	TRBV5-1	TRBJ1-4	CASSLEGVNEKLFF	TGCGCCAGCAGCCTGGAGGGGGTTAATGAAAAACTGTTTTTT
-	-	TRBV7-2	TRBJ2-4	CASTVPPLAKNIQYF	TGTGCCAGCACCGTCCCTCCCCTAGCCAAAAACATTCAGTACTTC
-	-	TRBV7-9	TRBJ1-1	CASSPPSRGTEAFF	TGTGCCAGCAGCCCCCCCTCCCGGGGCACTGAAGCTTTCTTT
-	-	TRBV5-1	TRBJ2-7	CASSPGIAAYEQYF	TGCGCCAGCAGCCCGGGGATCGCCGCCTACGAGCAGTACTTC
-	-	TRBV18	TRBJ1-2	CASSQEDRRYYGYTF	TGTGCCAGCTCACAAGAAGACAGGCGTTACTATGGCTACACCTTC
-	-	TRBV5-6	TRBJ1-2	CASSRRDGTVYGYTF	TGTGCCAGCAGCAGGCGGGACGGGACCGTCTATGGCTACACCTTC
TRBD1	-	TRBV6-5	TRBJ1-5	CASRRQGGNQPQHF	TGTGCCAGCAGACGACAGGGGGGCAATCAGCCCCAGCATTTT
-	-	TRBV2	TRBJ1-1	CASSELREGTEAFF	TGTGCCAGCAGCGAACTAAGGGAGGGCACTGAAGCTTTCTTT
-	-	TRBV28	TRBJ2-7	CAIYYEQYF	TGTGCCATCTACTACGAGCAGTACTTC
-	-	TRBV11-2	TRBJ2-1	CASSLRGLAQFNEQFF	TGTGCCAGCAGCTTACGTGGGCTGGCCCAATTCAATGAGCAGTTCTTC
TRBD2	-	TRBV7-9	TRBJ2-1	CASSLRTSNEQFF	TGTGCCAGCAGCTTAAGGACTAGCAATGAGCAGTTCTTC
-	-	TRBV3-1/TRBV3-2	TRBJ2-1	CASSQAGGVHNEQFF	TGTGCCAGCAGCCAAGCGGGCGGGGTCCACAATGAGCAGTTCTTC
TRBD2	-	TRBV29-1	TRBJ2-7	CSVETSFSHEQYF	TGCAGCGTTGAGACTAGCTTTTCCCACGAGCAGTACTTC
-	-	TRBV19	TRBJ2-3	CASSISPRSTDTQYF	TGTGCCAGTAGTATTTCGCCCAGGAGCACAGATACGCAGTATTTT
-	-	TRBV19	TRBJ2-2	CASSIPRWTTELNTGELFF	TGTGCCAGTAGTATACCCCGCTGGACGACAGAGCTAAACACCGGGGAGCTGTTTTTT
-	-	TRBV4-1	TRBJ1-3	CASSQGQGRNTIYF	TGCGCCAGCAGCCAAGGTCAGGGGAGAAACACCATATATTTT
TRBD1	-	TRBV6-6	TRBJ2-2	CASSGQGGTGELFF	TGTGCCAGCAGCGGACAGGGGGGAACCGGGGAGCTGTTTTTT
TRBD2	-	TRBV6-6	TRBJ2-7	CAASGGEQYF	TGTGCCGCAAGCGGGGGGGAGCAGTACTTC
TRBD1	once	TRBV7-9	TRBJ2-7	CASSPGTGMYF	TGTGCCAGCAGCCCGGGGACAGGGATGTACTTC
TRBD2	-	TRBV11-1	TRBJ2-1	CASSTSGTRYNEQFF	TGTGCCAGCAGCACCTCCGGGACTAGATACAATGAGCAGTTCTTC
TRBD2	-	TRBV11-2	TRBJ2-7	CASSIEAGAYEQYF	TGTGCCAGCAGCATAGAAGCGGGAGCCTACGAGCAGTACTTC
-	-	TRBV6-1	TRBJ1-2	CASSERTASYGYTF	TGTGCCAGCAGTGAAAGGACAGCAAGCTATGGCTACACCTTC
TRBD2	-	TRBV5-1	TRBJ2-1	CASSLGAGGPYEQFF	TGCGCCAGCAGCTTGGGGGCGGGAGGGCCTTATGAGCAGTTCTTC
-	-	TRBV7-9	TRBJ1-1	CASSLGGTQVEAFF	TGTGCCAGCAGCTTAGGAGGGACTCAAGTTGAAGCTTTCTTT
TRBD2	-	TRBV19	TRBJ2-1	CASSIALSGTSVYNEQFF	TGTGCCAGTAGTATAGCGTTGTCCGGGACTAGCGTTTACAATGAGCAGTTCTTC
TRBD1	many	TRBV24-1	TRBJ1-5	CATSDWQGDQPQHF	TGTGCCACCAGTGATTGGCAGGGGGATCAGCCCCAGCATTTT
-	once	TRBV2	TRBJ1-5	CASRWRGEEPQHF	TGTGCCAGCAGATGGAGAGGGGAGGAACCCCAGCATTTT
-	-	TRBV2	TRBJ1-1	CASSERGAGTEAFF	TGTGCCAGCAGTGAGCGGGGGGCCGGGACTGAAGCTTTCTTT
-	-	TRBV30	TRBJ2-5	CAWMNGLMGETQYF	TGTGCCTGGATGAACGGACTTATGGGAGAGACCCAGTACTTC